These 25 T cell receptor beta chains came from one sample sequenced in a study of molecular identifiers for immune sequencing clone quantification. Each CDR3 protein is one row after TCRdb ran MiXCR on the PCR reads. The table records a few hundred thousand distinct CDR3 sequences, over 20% of them present only once. Sequenced input: naive CD8+ T cells from blood, with Jurkat cell RNA spiked in. Described subset: FACS-sorted CD8+CD4-CCR7+CD45RA+ naive T cells. The receptors were gathered from a human donor in good health. Some libraries in this study had Jurkat cell RNA spiked in.

Of note for this clonotype: It may be a read error: a sequence one base away is much more abundant. This chain connects TRBV13 to TRBJ1-1, with TRBD1 identical over 8 bases. The CDR3 spans 17 residues. Germline CDR1 PRHDT, CDR2 FYEKMQ (reference sequence). In nucleotides, the CDR3 is TGTGCCAGCAGCCCGGCCGGACAGGGTATATGGGACACTGAAGCTCTCTTT. It encodes CASSPAGQGIWDTEALF. Full variable domain (missing parts from reference TRBV13 and TRBJ1-1): AAGVIQSPRHLIKEKRETATLKCYPIPRHDTVYWYQQGPGQDPQFLISFYEKMQSDKGSIPDRFSAQQFSDYHSELNMSSLELGDSALYFCASSPAGQGIWDTEALFGQGTRLTVV.

Turning to this clonotype: A clone one base away is much larger, so this may be a read error. This chain joins TRBV7-8 and TRBJ2-1; 14 positions match TRBD2. The CDR3 length is 19 residues. The germline gives CDR1 SGHVS, CDR2 FQNEAQ. Trimming cost V 4 bases and J 6 bases; bases outside gene matches: 14. CDR3 DNA sequence: TGTGCCAGCAGCTCGCTACCCGGACTAGCGGGGGGTCTATGCAATGAGCAGTTCTTC. Translated: CASSSLPGLAGGLCNEQFF.

This clonotype was observed a few times. The J gene is TRBJ2-5, the V gene TRBV6-5; tentatively, D is TRBD2 (6 bases). CDR1 is MNHEY and CDR2 is SVGAGI in the germline V gene. The germline V and J ends were trimmed by 0 bases and 2 bases, with 10 bases remaining between them. The CDR3 extends over 15 amino acids. CDR3 sequence (DNA): TGTGCCAGCAGTTACTCAGGGCGGGGACAAGAGACCCAGTACTTC. Protein: CASSYSGRGQETQYF.

The rearrangement uses TRBV7-2 and TRBJ1-6; 7 nucleotides match TRBD1. This CDR3 is 17 amino acids long. Germline V gives CDR1 SGHTA, CDR2 FQGNSA. The ends lost 4 bases at V and 3 bases at J; junction bases unmatched: 9. The CDR3 loop is CASSWMRQGNYNSPLHF. In DNA form, the CDR3 reads TGTGCCAGCAGCTGGATGAGACAGGGCAACTATAATTCACCCCTCCACTTT.

The chain couples TRBV7-8 to TRBJ2-5; D gene unclear. The V end lost 1 base, the J end lost 0 bases, and 9 bases lay between the germline ends. The CDR3 loop spans 15 amino acids. Germline CDR1 reads SGHVS; CDR2 reads FQNEAQ. CDR3 protein: CASSLVSGHQETQYF. The CDR3 bases are TGTGCCAGCAGCTTAGTGTCAGGTCACCAAGAGACCCAGTACTTC.

As for this clonotype: Because it lacks the conserved phenylalanine or tryptophan at the end, this CDR3 is likely a read error. The CDR3 region is CSVAPPRQTQETQYS. The CDR3 DNA follows: TGCAGCGTGGCCCCCCCCCGGCAGACCCAAGAGACCCAGTACTCC. This chain connects TRBV29-1 to TRBJ2-5; D is undetermined. The CDR3 sequence is 15 residues long. The germline gives CDR1 SQVTM, CDR2 ANQGSEA. V lost 6 bases to trimming and J lost 1 base, with 18 bases between them.

The rearrangement links TRBV23-1 to TRBJ1-1; tentative D call: TRBD1 (5 bases). TRBV23-1 is an open reading frame whose function is uncertain. This CDR3 has 16 residues. The V end lost 3 bases, the J end lost 4 bases, and 18 bases lay between the germline ends. The CDR3 sequence is CASSHPNRHSSTEAFF. CDR3 in DNA: TGCGCCAGCAGTCACCCCAACAGGCACTCTAGCACTGAAGCTTTCTTT.

The rearrangement links TRBV27 to TRBJ2-2; 9 bases are shared with TRBD2. V was clipped by 3 bases and J by 3 bases; unmatched bases: 5. This CDR3 has 16 residues. Germline loops: CDR1 MNHEY, CDR2 SMNVEV (reference sequence). Written as DNA, the CDR3 is TGTGCCAGCAGTTTTCTAGCGGGGTCCGACACCGGGGAGCTGTTTTTT. This gives the protein CASSFLAGSDTGELFF.

About this clonotype itself: A much bigger clone sits one base away, suggesting this may be a read error. The CDR3: CASSWTENTAAFF. CDR3 nucleotides: TGTGCCAGCAGCTGGACAGAGAACACTGCAGCTTTCTTT. The chain links TRBV2 to TRBJ1-1; D is perhaps TRBD1 (6 bases). CDR3 length equals 13 residues. Germline loops: CDR1 SNHLY, CDR2 FYNNEI.

This clonotype was detected many times. The rearrangement uses TRBV7-2 and TRBJ1-1; 8 bases map to TRBD1. The CDR3 covers 13 residues. Germline CDR1 SGHTA, CDR2 FQGNSA. V lost 6 bases and J lost 9; bases outside the gene matches: 9. CDR3 coding DNA: TGTGCCAGCAGAATACAGGGGGACTGGAAAGCTTTCTTT. Protein: CASRIQGDWKAFF.

The V gene is TRBV7-9, the J gene TRBJ2-7; 9 bases fit TRBD2. Per germline, CDR1 SEHNR and CDR2 FQNEAQ (reference sequence). This CDR3 contains 16 residues. After removal of 1 base from V and 0 bases from J, the junction contained 4 bases not matched to a gene. The CDR3 DNA is TGTGCCAGCAGCTTAGTGACTAGCGGAAGCTCCTACGAGCAGTACTTC. Protein: CASSLVTSGSSYEQYF.

Concerning this clonotype itself: This may come from a read error, since a much larger clone is one base off. The chain recombines TRBV10-3 with TRBJ2-7; D might be TRBD1 (5 bases). CDR3 length equals 11 residues. Germline V gives CDR1 ENHRY, CDR2 SYGVKD. The CDR3 reads CALSDSYEQYF. Here the CDR3 DNA reads TGTGCCCTCAGTGACAGCTACGAGCAGTACTTC.

The rearrangement uses TRBV29-1 and TRBJ2-1, with D unclear. Germline V lookup: CDR1 SQVTM, CDR2 ANQGSEA. The CDR3 spans 12 residues. Trimming removed 5 bases at V and 6 bases at J, with 11 bases between. The CDR3 reads CSVRQGSNEQFF. DNA of the CDR3: TGCAGCGTTCGACAAGGCAGCAATGAGCAGTTCTTC.

The chain combines TRBV5-1 with TRBJ2-1, with a weak D call TRBD1 (6 bases). This CDR3 is built from 17 residues. The V end lost 1 base, the J end lost 3 bases, and 17 bases lay between the germline ends. Per the germline V gene, CDR1 is SGHRS and CDR2 is YFSETQ. CDR3 region: CASSLTSGATFYNEQFF. The CDR3 nucleotides are TGCGCCAGCAGCTTGACCTCAGGGGCAACTTTCTACAATGAGCAGTTCTTC.

This clonotype was seen many times. This sequence joins TRBV6-5 and TRBJ2-3, with TRBD2 matching 10 bases. Germline V gene data show CDR1 as MNHEY and CDR2 as SVGAGI. V lost 7 bases and J lost 1; bases outside the gene matches: 5. CDR3 length: 15 residues. The CDR3 DNA reads TGTGCCAGCACCCCCCTAGCGGGGGGCACAGATACGCAGTATTTT. Translating gives CASTPLAGGTDTQYF.

This clonotype has only a few counts. The chain recombines TRBV4-1 with TRBJ2-7; maybe TRBD2 (5 bases). V dropped 2 bases and J dropped 7 bases, with 21 bases sitting between them. The germline CDR1 and CDR2 sequences are MGHRA and YSYEKL. This CDR3 has 16 amino acids. The CDR3 nucleotides read TGCGCCAGCAGCCAAACACCGGGCCGGACTTTTGAGGAGCAGTACTTC. This gives the protein CASSQTPGRTFEEQYF.

This clonotype occurred many times. Written as DNA, the CDR3 is TGTGCCAGCAGTGACCCGACAAGTCTCTACGAGCAGTACTTC. This codes for CASSDPTSLYEQYF. The chain has TRBV6-6 and TRBJ2-7; D is uncertain. V was shortened by 5 bases and J by 3 bases, with 14 bases between the two germline ends. The CDR3 is 14 residues long. Germline V gene sequence: CDR1 MNHNY, CDR2 SVGAGI (reference sequence).

This clonotype showed up many times. The chain joins TRBV9 to TRBJ1-1, with a weak D call TRBD1 (6 bases). The CDR3 length is 15 residues. Trimming stripped 5 bases from V and 5 bases from J, with 19 bases between. CDR1 is SGDLS and CDR2 is YYNGEE in the germline V gene. CDR3 DNA sequence: TGTGCCAGCAGATTAGACGAGGGGGGTACGACTGAAGCTTTCTTT. Translated: CASRLDEGGTTEAFF.

This clonotype was observed once. A much larger clone is a single base away; this may be a read error. The V call is TRBV20-1, the J call TRBJ2-7, with D possibly being TRBD1 or TRBD2 (5 bases each). Germline V gives CDR1 DFQATT, CDR2 SNEGSKA (reference sequence). The CDR3 contains 17 residues. The CDR3 region has the DNA TGCAATGCTAGAGATCTAGTGAGGGGAACTGTCTGGGGTGAGCAGTACTTC. Its protein product is CNARDLVRGTVWGEQYF.

This clonotype was recorded a few times. The chain links TRBV7-9 to TRBJ2-7; the match to TRBD1 covers 7 bases. Germline CDR1 SEHNR, CDR2 FQNEAQ (reference sequence). V gave up 10 bases and J gave up 6 bases; unmatched junction bases: 9. The CDR3 has 12 amino acids. The chain's CDR3 is CATMTGFTEQYF. The CDR3 DNA reads TGTGCCACTATGACAGGGTTCACCGAGCAGTACTTC.

The J gene is TRBJ1-1, the V gene TRBV29-1; no clear D. This CDR3 region has 11 residues. Germline-derived CDR1 and CDR2 are SQVTM and ANQGSEA. Between the trimmed V and J ends, which lost 7 bases and 8 bases, there was a span of 14 bases. CDR3 sequence reads: CSAEDDGEAFF. CDR3 in DNA: TGCAGCGCCGAGGACGACGGAGAAGCTTTCTTT. Combining the CDR3 with reference TRBV29-1 and TRBJ1-1 gives the whole variable domain SAVISQKPSRDICQRGTSLTIQCQVDSQVTMMFWYRQQPGQSLTLIATANQGSEATYESGFVIDKFPISRPNLTFSTLTVSNMSPEDSSIYLCSAEDDGEAFFGQGTRLTVV.

This chain joins TRBV5-1 and TRBJ2-5, with D possibly called TRBD1 or TRBD2 (5 bases each). CDR3 length: 15 residues. CDR1 is SGHRS and CDR2 is YFSETQ in the germline V gene. The V gene lost 3 bases and the J gene lost 5 bases, with 17 bases spanning the gap. CDR3: CASSSPRDGRETQYF. As DNA, the CDR3 is TGCGCCAGCAGCTCACCCCGGGACGGGCGGGAGACCCAGTACTTC. Combining the CDR3 with reference TRBV5-1 and TRBJ2-5 gives the whole variable domain KAGVTQTPRYLIKTRGQQVTLSCSPISGHRSVSWYQQTPGQGLQFLFEYFSETQRNKGNFPGRFSGRQFSNSRSEMNVSTLELGDSALYLCASSSPRDGRETQYFGPGTRLLVL.

This clonotype was counted ten times or more. This chain joins TRBV13 and TRBJ2-1; D is uncertain. Germline CDR1 and CDR2: PRHDT and FYEKMQ (reference sequence). The CDR3 is 15 amino acids. Deletions cut 1 base from V and 0 bases from J, with 7 bases between. DNA for the CDR3: TGTGCCAGCAGCTTAGTGCGGAGCTCCTACAATGAGCAGTTCTTC. Protein sequence: CASSLVRSSYNEQFF.

The chain employs TRBV29-1 and TRBJ2-1; TRBD1 agrees at 11 bases. The CDR3 sequence is 16 residues long. CDR1 SQVTM and CDR2 ANQGSEA come from the germline V gene. The junction had 11 bases not matched to a gene; V was cut back by 2 bases and J by 8 bases. As DNA, the CDR3 is TGCAGCGTTGAATATTTTGGGACAGGGGGAGGCTATGAGCAGTTCTTC. This encodes CSVEYFGTGGGYEQFF.

Points on this clonotype: The conserved phenylalanine or tryptophan is not found at the CDR3 terminus, so this likely reflects a read error. The limits of the CDR3 on the DNA are not certain, so only TCRdb's listed CDR3 is given. The CDR3 sequence is CALALGHSL. This chain uses TRBV30 with TRBJ2-3; TRBD1 is the table's D call, not checked against the DNA. Germline V lookup: CDR1 GTSNPN, CDR2 SVGIG (reference sequence). The CDR3 has 9 residues if both end residues are counted.